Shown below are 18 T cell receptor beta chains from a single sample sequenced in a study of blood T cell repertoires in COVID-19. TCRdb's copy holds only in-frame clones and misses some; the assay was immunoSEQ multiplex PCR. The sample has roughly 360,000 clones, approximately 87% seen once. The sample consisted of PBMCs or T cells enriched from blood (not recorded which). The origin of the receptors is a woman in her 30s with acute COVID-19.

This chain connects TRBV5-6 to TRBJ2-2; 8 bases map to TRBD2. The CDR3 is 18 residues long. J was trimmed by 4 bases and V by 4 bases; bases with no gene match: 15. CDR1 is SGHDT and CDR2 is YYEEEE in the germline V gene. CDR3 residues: CASSPPFGRGETTGELFF. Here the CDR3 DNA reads TGTGCCAGCAGCCCCCCTTTTGGGCGGGGGGAAACCACCGGGGAGCTGTTTTTT.

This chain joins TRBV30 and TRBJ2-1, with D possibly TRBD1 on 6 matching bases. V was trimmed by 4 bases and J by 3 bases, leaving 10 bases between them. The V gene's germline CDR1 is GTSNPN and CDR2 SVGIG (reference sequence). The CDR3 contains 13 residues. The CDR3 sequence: CAWTGANYNEQFF. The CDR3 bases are TGTGCCTGGACAGGGGCAAACTACAATGAGCAGTTCTTC.

The CDR3 DNA reads as TGTGCCAGCAGCCAAGGGGACTCGGAGGGTGTCCTCTATGGCTACACCTTC. Translating it yields CASSQGDSEGVLYGYTF. The V gene is TRBV4-2, the J gene TRBJ1-2; tentative D call: TRBD1 (5 bases). The germline V gene encodes CDR1 LGHNA and CDR2 YNFKEQ. V lost 1 base, J lost 4 bases, and 19 bases lay in between. This CDR3 comprises 17 residues.

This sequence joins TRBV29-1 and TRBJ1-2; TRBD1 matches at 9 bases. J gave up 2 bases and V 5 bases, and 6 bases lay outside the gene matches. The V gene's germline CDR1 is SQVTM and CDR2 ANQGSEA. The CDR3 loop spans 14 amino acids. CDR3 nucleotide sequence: TGCAGCGTTAACCGGGACAGGGAGAACTATGGCTACACCTTC. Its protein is CSVNRDRENYGYTF.

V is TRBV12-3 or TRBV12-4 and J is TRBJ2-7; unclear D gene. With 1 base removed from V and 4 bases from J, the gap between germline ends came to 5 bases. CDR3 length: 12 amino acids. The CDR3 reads CASSLVRYEQYF. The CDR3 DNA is TGTGCCAGCAGTTTAGTTCGGTACGAGCAGTACTTC.

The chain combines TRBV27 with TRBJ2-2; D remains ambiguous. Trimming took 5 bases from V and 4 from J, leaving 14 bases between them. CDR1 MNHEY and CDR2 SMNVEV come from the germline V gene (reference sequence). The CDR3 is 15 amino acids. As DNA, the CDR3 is TGTGCCAGCAGTGTCACTGGTTATCTCACCGGGGAGCTGTTTTTT. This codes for CASSVTGYLTGELFF.

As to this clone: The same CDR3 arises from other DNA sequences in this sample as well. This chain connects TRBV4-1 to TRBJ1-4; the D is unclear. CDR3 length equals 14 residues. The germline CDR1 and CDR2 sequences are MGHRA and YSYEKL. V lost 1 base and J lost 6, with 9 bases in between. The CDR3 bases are TGCGCCAGCAGCCAAGTGACTTTGGATGAAAAACTGTTTTTT. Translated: CASSQVTLDEKLFF.

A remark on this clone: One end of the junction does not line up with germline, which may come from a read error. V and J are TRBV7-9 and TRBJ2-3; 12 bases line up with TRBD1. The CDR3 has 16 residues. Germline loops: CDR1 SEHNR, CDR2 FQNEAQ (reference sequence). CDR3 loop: CASSLPGTGGTDTQYF. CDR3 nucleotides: TGTGCCAGCAGCTTACCCGGGACAGGGGGCACGGATACGCAGTATTTT.

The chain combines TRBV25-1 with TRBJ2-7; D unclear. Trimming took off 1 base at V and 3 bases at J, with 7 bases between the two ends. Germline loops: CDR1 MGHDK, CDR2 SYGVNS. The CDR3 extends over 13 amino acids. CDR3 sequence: CASSESSGYEQYF. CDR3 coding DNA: TGTGCCAGCAGTGAATCGTCAGGCTACGAGCAGTACTTC.

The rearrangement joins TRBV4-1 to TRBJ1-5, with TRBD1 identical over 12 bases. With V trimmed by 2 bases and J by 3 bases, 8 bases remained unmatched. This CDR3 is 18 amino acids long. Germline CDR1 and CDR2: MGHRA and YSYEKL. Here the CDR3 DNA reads TGCGCCAGCAGCCAAAATGTGGGACAGGGGGCGTCCAATCAGCCCCAGCATTTT. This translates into CASSQNVGQGASNQPQHF.

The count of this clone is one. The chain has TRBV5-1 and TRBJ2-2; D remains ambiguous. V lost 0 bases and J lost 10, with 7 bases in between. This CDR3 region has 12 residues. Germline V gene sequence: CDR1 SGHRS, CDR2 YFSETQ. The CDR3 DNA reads TGCGCCAGCAGCTTGGGACTTGAGGAGCTGTTTTTT. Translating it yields CASSLGLEELFF. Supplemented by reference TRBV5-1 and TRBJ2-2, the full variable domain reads KAGVTQTPRYLIKTRGQQVTLSCSPISGHRSVSWYQQTPGQGLQFLFEYFSETQRNKGNFPGRFSGRQFSNSRSEMNVSTLELGDSALYLCASSLGLEELFFGEGSRLTVL.

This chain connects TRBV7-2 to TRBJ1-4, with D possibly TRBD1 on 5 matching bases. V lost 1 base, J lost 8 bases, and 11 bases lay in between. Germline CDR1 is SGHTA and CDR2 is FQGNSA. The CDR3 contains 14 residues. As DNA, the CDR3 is TGTGCCAGCAGCTTAGGGAGGGGAAGCGAAAAACTGTTTTTT. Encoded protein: CASSLGRGSEKLFF. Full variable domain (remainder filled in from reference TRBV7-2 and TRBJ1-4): GAGVSQSPSNKVTEKGKDVELRCDPISGHTALYWYRQSLGQGLEFLIYFQGNSAPDKSGLPSDRFSAERTGGSVSTLTIQRTQQEDSAVYLCASSLGRGSEKLFFGSGTQLSVL.

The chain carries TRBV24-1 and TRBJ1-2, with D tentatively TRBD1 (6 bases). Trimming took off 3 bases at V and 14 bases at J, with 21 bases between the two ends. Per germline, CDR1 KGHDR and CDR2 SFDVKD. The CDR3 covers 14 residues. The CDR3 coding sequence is TGTGCCACCAGTGATGCAACAGGGATCTCATCCCCAACCTTC. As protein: CATSDATGISSPTF.

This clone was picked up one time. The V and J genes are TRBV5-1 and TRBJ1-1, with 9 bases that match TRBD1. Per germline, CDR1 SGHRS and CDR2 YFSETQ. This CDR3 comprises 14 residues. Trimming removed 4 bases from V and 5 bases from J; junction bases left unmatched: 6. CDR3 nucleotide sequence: TGCGCCAGCAGCCCTCGACAGGGGGTAACTGAAGCTTTCTTT. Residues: CASSPRQGVTEAFF.

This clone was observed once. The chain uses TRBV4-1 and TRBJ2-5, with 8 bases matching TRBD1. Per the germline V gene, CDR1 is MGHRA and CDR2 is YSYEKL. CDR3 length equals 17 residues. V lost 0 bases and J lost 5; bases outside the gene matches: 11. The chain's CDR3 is CASSQDESGGLKETQYF. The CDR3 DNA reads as TGCGCCAGCAGCCAAGATGAGTCAGGGGGCTTGAAGGAGACCCAGTACTTC.

Here the CDR3 reads CASSPGGYYEQYF. DNA of the CDR3: TGTGCCAGCAGCCCAGGGGGTTACTACGAGCAGTACTTC. This chain uses TRBV7-9 with TRBJ2-7; 7 bases line up with TRBD1. The germline V gene has CDR1 SEHNR and CDR2 FQNEAQ (reference sequence). The CDR3 has 13 residues. Unmatched junction bases numbered 4, after V lost 5 bases and J lost 3 bases.

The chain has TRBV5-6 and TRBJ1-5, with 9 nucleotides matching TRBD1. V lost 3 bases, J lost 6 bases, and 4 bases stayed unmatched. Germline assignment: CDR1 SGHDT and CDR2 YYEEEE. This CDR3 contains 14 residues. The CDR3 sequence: CASSWGQGVQPQHF. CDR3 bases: TGTGCCAGCAGCTGGGGACAGGGCGTTCAGCCCCAGCATTTT.

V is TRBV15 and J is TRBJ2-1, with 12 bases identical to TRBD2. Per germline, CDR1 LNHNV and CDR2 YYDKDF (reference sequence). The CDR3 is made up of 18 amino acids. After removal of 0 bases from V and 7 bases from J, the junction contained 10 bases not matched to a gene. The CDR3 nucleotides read TGTGCCACCAGCAGAGATTATCTTCTAGCGGGGGGGCCGAATGAGCAGTTCTTC. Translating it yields CATSRDYLLAGGPNEQFF.